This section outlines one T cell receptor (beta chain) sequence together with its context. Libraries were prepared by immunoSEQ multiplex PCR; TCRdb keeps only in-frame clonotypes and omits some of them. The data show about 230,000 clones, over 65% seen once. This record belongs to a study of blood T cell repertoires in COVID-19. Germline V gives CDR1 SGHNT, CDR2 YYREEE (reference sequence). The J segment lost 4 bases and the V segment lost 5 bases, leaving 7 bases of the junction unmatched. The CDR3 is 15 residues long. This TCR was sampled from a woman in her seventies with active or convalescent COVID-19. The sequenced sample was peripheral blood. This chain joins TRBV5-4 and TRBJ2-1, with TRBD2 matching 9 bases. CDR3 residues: CASRSTSGPYNEQFF. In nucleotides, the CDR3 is TGTGCCAGCAGGTCAACTAGCGGGCCGTACAATGAGCAGTTCTTC.